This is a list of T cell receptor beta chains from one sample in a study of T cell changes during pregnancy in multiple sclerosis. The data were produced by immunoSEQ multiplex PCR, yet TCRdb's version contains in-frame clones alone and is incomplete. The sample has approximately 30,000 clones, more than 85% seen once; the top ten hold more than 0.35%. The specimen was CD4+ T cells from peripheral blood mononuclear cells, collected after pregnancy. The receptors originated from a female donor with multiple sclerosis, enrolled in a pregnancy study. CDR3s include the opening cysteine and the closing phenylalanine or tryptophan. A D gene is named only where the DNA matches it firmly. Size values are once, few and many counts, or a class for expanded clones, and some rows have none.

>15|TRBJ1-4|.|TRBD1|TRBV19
CASSRKDRATEKLFF
TGTGCCAGTAGTAGAAAGGACAGGGCTACTGAAAAACTGTTTTTT
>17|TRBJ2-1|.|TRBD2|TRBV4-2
CASSQSWEGSGYNEQFF
TGTGCCAGCAGCCAATCCTGGGAGGGGTCGGGGTACAATGAGCAGTTCTTC
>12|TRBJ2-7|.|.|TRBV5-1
CASRTMGGEQYF
TGCGCCAGCAGAACCATGGGCGGGGAGCAGTACTTC
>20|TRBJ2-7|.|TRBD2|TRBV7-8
CASSPSPWTSGLKRFYEQYF
TGTGCCAGCAGTCCGTCCCCATGGACTAGCGGGCTAAAAAGGTTCTACGAGCAGTACTTC
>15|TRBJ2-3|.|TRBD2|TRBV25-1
CASSDTGRGTDTQYF
TGTGCCAGCAGTGACACCGGGCGGGGGACAGATACGCAGTATTTT
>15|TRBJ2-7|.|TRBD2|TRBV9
CASSIGLAGIHEQYF
TGTGCCAGCAGCATAGGACTAGCTGGAATCCACGAGCAGTACTTC
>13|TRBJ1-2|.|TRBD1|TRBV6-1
CASNPGGFFGYTF
TGTGCCAGCAACCCAGGGGGCTTCTTTGGCTACACCTTC
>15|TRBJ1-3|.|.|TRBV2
CASSEDTAGGNTIYF
TGTGCCAGCAGCGAGGACACGGCAGGGGGAAACACCATATATTTT
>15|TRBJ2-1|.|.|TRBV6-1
CASSDRGTPQDEQFF
TGTGCCAGCAGTGATCGGGGAACCCCTCAGGATGAGCAGTTCTTC
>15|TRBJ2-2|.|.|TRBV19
CASTTTGGITGELFF
TGTGCCAGTACCACCACTGGAGGGATCACCGGGGAGCTGTTTTTT
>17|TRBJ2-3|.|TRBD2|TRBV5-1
CASSLRSGGASTDTQYF
TGCGCCAGCAGCTTGAGGAGCGGGGGGGCGAGCACAGATACGCAGTATTTT
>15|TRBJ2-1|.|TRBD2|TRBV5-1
CASSLGLADVNEQFF
TGCGCCAGCAGCTTAGGTCTAGCGGATGTAAATGAGCAGTTCTTC
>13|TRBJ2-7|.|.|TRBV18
CASSSQQGYEQYF
TGTGCCAGCTCATCGCAACAGGGCTACGAGCAGTACTTC
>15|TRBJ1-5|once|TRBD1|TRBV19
CASSLQGARRQPQHF
TGTGCCAGTAGTTTACAGGGGGCAAGGAGACAGCCCCAGCATTTT
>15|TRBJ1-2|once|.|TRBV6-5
CASSGGGARSYVYTF
TGTGCCAGTTCGGGGGGGGGAGCAAGAAGCTATGTCTACACCTTC
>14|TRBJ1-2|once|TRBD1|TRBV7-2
CASSLRGQGYGYTF
TGTGCCAGCAGCTTAAGGGGACAGGGTTATGGCTACACCTTC
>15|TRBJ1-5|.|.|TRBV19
CASASLGASNQPQHF
TGTGCCAGTGCATCGTTGGGGGCTAGCAATCAGCCCCAGCATTTT
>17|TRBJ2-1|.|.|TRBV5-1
CASSTSGDSSSYNEQFF
TGCGCCAGCAGCACGTCAGGGGATTCCAGCTCCTACAATGAGCAGTTCTTC
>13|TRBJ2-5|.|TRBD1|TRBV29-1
CSVPTGGQETQYF
TGCAGCGTCCCTACAGGGGGGCAAGAGACCCAGTACTTC
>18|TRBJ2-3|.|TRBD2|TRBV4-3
CASSQDLASGGLGDTQYF
TGCGCCAGCAGCCAAGATCTGGCTAGCGGGGGACTTGGAGATACGCAGTATTTT
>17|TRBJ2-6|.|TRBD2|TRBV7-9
CASSPKLREAGANVLTF
TGTGCCAGCAGCCCAAAACTCCGGGAGGCTGGGGCCAACGTCCTGACTTTC
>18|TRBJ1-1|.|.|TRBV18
CASSPLPHRESGNTEAFF
TGTGCCAGCTCACCACTCCCCCACCGGGAATCCGGGAACACTGAAGCTTTCTTT
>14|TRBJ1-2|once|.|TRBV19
CASTRTRPNYGYTF
TGTGCCAGTACCAGGACAAGACCTAACTATGGCTACACCTTC
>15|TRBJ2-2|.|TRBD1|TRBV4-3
CASSQEVRGLGELFF
TGCGCCAGCAGCCAAGAGGTCAGGGGGCTCGGGGAGCTGTTTTTT
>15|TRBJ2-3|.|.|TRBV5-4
CASSSAGRLGDTQYF
TGTGCCAGCAGCTCTGCAGGGAGGCTGGGAGATACGCAGTATTTT
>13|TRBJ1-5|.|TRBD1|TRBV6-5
CASRGTVPQPQHF
TGTGCCAGCAGAGGGACAGTCCCTCAGCCCCAGCATTTT
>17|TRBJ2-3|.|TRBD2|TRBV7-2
CASSPPGLAGGIDTQYF
TGTGCCAGCAGCCCGCCGGGACTAGCGGGAGGGATAGATACGCAGTATTTT
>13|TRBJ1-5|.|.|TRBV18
CASSPSRDQPQHF
TGTGCCAGCTCACCATCCAGGGATCAGCCCCAGCATTTT
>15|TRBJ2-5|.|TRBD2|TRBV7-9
CASSGGGLKEETQYF
TGTGCCAGCAGCGGTGGGGGACTAAAGGAGGAGACCCAGTACTTC
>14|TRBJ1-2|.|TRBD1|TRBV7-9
CASSPSEGRGPYTF
TGTGCCAGCAGCCCCTCGGAGGGAAGGGGGCCCTACACCTTC
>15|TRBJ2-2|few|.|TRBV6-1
CASSEGGRNTGELFF
TGTGCCAGCAGTGAAGGGGGGCGGAACACCGGGGAGCTGTTTTTT
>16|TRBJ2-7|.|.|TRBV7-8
CASSKLTGPTPYEQYF
TGTGCCAGCAGCAAATTGACAGGACCGACGCCCTACGAGCAGTACTTC
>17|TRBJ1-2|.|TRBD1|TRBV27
CASSLWGGTGGEGGYTF
TGTGCCAGCAGTTTATGGGGGGGGACAGGGGGCGAGGGCGGCTACACCTTC
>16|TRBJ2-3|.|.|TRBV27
CASSLSVPGDRDTQYF
TGTGCCAGCAGTTTAAGCGTCCCAGGGGACCGGGATACGCAGTATTTT
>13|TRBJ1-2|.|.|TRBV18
CASSLQGAYGYTF
TGTGCCAGCTCACTACAGGGAGCTTATGGCTACACCTTC
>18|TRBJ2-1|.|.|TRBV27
CASSLRGFGFDSANEQFF
TGTGCCAGCAGTTTAAGAGGTTTCGGGTTTGATTCGGCAAATGAGCAGTTCTTC
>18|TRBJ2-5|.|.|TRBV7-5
CVRSLVSSGSTKGETQYF
TGTGTCAGAAGCTTAGTATCCAGCGGGAGCACCAAGGGGGAGACCCAGTACTTC
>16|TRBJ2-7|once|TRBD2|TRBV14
CASSPNILAGNYEQYF
TGTGCCAGCAGTCCAAATATACTAGCGGGGAATTACGAGCAGTACTTC
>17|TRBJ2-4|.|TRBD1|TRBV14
CASSQGQGARSKNIQYF
TGTGCCAGCAGCCAAGGACAGGGGGCGCGGTCCAAAAACATTCAGTACTTC
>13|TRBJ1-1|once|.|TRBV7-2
CASSLDGSGEAFF
TGTGCCAGCAGCTTAGACGGGAGCGGGGAAGCTTTCTTT
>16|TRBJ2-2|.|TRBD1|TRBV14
CASSRVDRGRTGELFF
TGTGCCAGCAGCCGCGTGGACAGGGGGCGTACCGGGGAGCTGTTTTTT
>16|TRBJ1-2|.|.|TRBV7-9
CASSPSTASIIYGYTF
TGTGCCAGCAGCCCCAGTACAGCTTCGATAATATATGGCTACACCTTC
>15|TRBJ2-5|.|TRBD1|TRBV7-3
CASSLTGGFEETQYF
TGTGCCAGCAGCTTAACAGGGGGCTTTGAAGAGACCCAGTACTTC
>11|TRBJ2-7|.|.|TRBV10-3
CAIGQTYEQYF
TGTGCCATCGGACAGACCTACGAGCAGTACTTC
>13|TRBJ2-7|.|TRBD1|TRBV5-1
CASNPGQDYEQYF
TGCGCCAGCAACCCGGGACAGGACTACGAGCAGTACTTC
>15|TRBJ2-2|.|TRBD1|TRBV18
CASSRGQGASGELFF
TGTGCCAGCTCACGAGGACAGGGGGCCTCCGGGGAGCTGTTTTTT
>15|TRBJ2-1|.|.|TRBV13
CASSLVWQSAGEQFF
TGTGCCAGCAGCTTAGTGTGGCAATCTGCTGGTGAGCAGTTCTTC
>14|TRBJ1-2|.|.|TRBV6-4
CASSQNTGWYGYTF
TGTGCCAGCAGTCAGAACACAGGCTGGTATGGCTACACCTTC
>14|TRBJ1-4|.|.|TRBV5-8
CASSATVSNEKLFF
TGTGCCAGCAGCGCCACAGTCTCAAATGAAAAACTGTTTTTT
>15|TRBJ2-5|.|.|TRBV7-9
CASSLPGQGQETQYF
TGTGCCAGCAGCCTCCCCGGCCAGGGCCAAGAGACCCAGTACTTC
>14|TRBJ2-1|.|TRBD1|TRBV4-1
CASSRTGVRDEQFF
TGCGCCAGCAGCCGGACAGGGGTCAGGGATGAGCAGTTCTTC
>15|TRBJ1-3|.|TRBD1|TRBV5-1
CASSLTTGSGNTIYF
TGCGCCAGCAGCTTGACGACAGGGTCTGGAAACACCATATATTTT
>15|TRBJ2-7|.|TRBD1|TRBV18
CASSPGTALPYEQYF
TGTGCCAGCTCACCTGGGACAGCTCTTCCCTACGAGCAGTACTTC
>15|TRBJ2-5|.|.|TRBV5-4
CASSLASGTRETQYF
TGTGCCAGCAGCTTGGCCTCCGGGACAAGGGAGACCCAGTACTTC